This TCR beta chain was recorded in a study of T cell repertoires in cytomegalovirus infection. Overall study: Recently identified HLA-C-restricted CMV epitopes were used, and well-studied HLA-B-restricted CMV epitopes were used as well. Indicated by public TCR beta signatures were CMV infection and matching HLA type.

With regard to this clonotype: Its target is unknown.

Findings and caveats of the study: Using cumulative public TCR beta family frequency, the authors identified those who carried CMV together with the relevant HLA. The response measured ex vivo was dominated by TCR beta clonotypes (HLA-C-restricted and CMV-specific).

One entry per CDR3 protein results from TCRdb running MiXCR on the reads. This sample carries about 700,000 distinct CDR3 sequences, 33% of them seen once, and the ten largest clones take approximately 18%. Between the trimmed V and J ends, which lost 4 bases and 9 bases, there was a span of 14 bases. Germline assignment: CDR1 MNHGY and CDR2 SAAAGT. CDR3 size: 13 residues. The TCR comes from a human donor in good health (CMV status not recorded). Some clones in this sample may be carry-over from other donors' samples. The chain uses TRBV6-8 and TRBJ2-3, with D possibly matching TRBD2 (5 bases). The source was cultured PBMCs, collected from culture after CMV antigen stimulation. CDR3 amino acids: CASSWAPPGTQYF. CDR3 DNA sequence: TGTGCCAGCAGTTGGGCCCCCCCGGGGACGCAGTATTTT.